These 31 T cell receptor beta chains came from one sample sequenced in a study of a mutant IDH1 vaccine in newly diagnosed glioma. Indicated time point: baseline, week 1 (first vaccination visit). Treatment noted: pre-vaccination baseline after standard-of-care therapy. Repertoires were generated with immunoSEQ multiplex PCR, while TCRdb's copy carries only in-frame clones and drops some. This sample has 30,000 or so clones, with about nine tenths found just once. The sample in question was PBMCs, obtained from a glioma patient treated with radiotherapy, temozolomide or both. These receptor sequences come from a woman in her 40s with glioma.

The CDR3 nucleotides read TGTGCCAGCAGTACCCGACTAGCGGGAACTTACGAGCAGTACTTC. It specifies CASSTRLAGTYEQYF. This chain uses TRBV6-6 with TRBJ2-7; 11 bases line up with TRBD2. The CDR3 has 15 residues. Germline V gene data show CDR1 as MNHNY and CDR2 as SVGAGI (reference sequence). V dropped 5 bases and J dropped 4; count of bases not matched to a gene: 7.

The genes are TRBV4-3 and TRBJ2-1; D is possibly TRBD2 (5 bases). The germline gives CDR1 LGHNA, CDR2 YSLEER. With 1 base removed from V and 9 bases from J, the gap between germline ends came to 10 bases. The CDR3 covers 13 residues. The DNA for the CDR3 is TGCGCCAGCAGCCAAGCCGAGGGAATTGAGCAGTTCTTC. Amino acid sequence: CASSQAEGIEQFF.

The J gene is TRBJ1-5, the V gene TRBV6-6; D not resolved. The CDR3 runs 12 residues. The V and J ends lost 5 bases and 4 bases respectively, with 6 bases between them. Germline CDR1 and CDR2: MNHNY and SVGAGI (reference sequence). The CDR3 protein is CASSRPNQPQHF. The CDR3 region has the DNA TGTGCCAGCAGTCGACCGAATCAGCCCCAGCATTTT.

The chain has TRBV6-6 and TRBJ2-3, with 7 bases fitting TRBD1. CDR3 length: 14 residues. CDR1 is MNHNY and CDR2 is SVGAGI in the germline V gene (reference sequence). V shed 2 bases, J shed 1 base, and the junction held 0 bases outside the gene matches. CDR3 amino acids: CASSYGQGTDTQYF. CDR3 sequence (DNA): TGTGCCAGCAGTTACGGACAGGGCACAGATACGCAGTATTTT.

This clone was counted a few times. The V gene is TRBV19, the J gene TRBJ2-3, with no clear D. Per germline, CDR1 LNHDA and CDR2 SQIVND (reference sequence). V was pared by 6 bases and J by 2 bases, with 6 bases between. The CDR3 is 12 amino acids. CDR3 sequence reads: CASRQSTDTQYF. CDR3 in DNA: TGTGCCAGTAGACAATCCACAGATACGCAGTATTTT.

This clone appeared once. V gene TRBV19 combines with J gene TRBJ1-2; D call uncertain. V gave up 8 bases and J gave up 7 bases, with 17 bases separating them. The CDR3 consists of 13 residues. Germline assignment: CDR1 LNHDA and CDR2 SQIVND (reference sequence). The CDR3 loop is CASALGFASGYTF. For the CDR3, the DNA is TGTGCCAGTGCTCTGGGGTTTGCAAGTGGCTACACCTTC. Using reference TRBV19 and TRBJ1-2 for the parts outside the CDR3, the full variable domain is DGGITQSPKYLFRKEGQNVTLSCEQNLNHDAMYWYRQDPGQGLRLIYYSQIVNDFQKGDIAEGYSVSREKKESFPLTVTSAQKNPTAFYLCASALGFASGYTFGSGTRLTVV.

The rearrangement uses TRBV11-2 and TRBJ1-1; D is unresolved. CDR1 and CDR2 from the germline V gene are SGHAT and FQNNGV. The CDR3 is 13 residues long. The germline V and J ends were trimmed by 8 bases and 0 bases, with 10 bases remaining between them. The chain's CDR3 is CASGIHLNTEAFF. CDR3 DNA: TGTGCCAGCGGGATCCACTTGAACACTGAAGCTTTCTTT.

The chain joins TRBV4-2 to TRBJ2-1; 8 bases agree with TRBD2. CDR1 LGHNA and CDR2 YNFKEQ come from the germline V gene. The CDR3 length is 15 residues. V lost 1 base and J lost 7; bases outside the gene matches: 6. The CDR3 loop reads CASSQGTSQGNEQFF. CDR3 coding DNA: TGTGCCAGCAGCCAAGGGACTAGCCAAGGGAATGAGCAGTTCTTC.

V gene TRBV6-5 combines with J gene TRBJ2-4; D might be TRBD1 (5 bases). CDR3 length: 15 residues. V was shortened by 5 bases and J by 4 bases, with 15 bases between the two germline ends. Germline V gene lookup returns CDR1 MNHEY and CDR2 SVGAGI. The CDR3 sequence: CASSPSVRGKNIQYF. CDR3 coding DNA: TGTGCCAGCAGTCCCTCCGTTAGGGGTAAAAACATTCAGTACTTC.

This rearrangement joins TRBV18 to TRBJ1-1; D gene ambiguous. V was clipped by 2 bases and J by 13 bases, with 17 bases between them. CDR1 is KGHSH, CDR2 LQKENI, per germline. The CDR3 has 13 residues. This chain's CDR3 is CASSPGPSMFGFF. The CDR3 nucleotides are TGTGCCAGCTCACCAGGCCCGAGTATGTTTGGTTTCTTT.

This chain connects TRBV7-2 to TRBJ1-3; tentatively, D is TRBD1 (6 bases). V shed 5 bases and J shed 4 bases, with 15 bases lying between them. CDR1 and CDR2 (germline): SGHTA, FQGNSA. This CDR3 comprises 15 residues. The CDR3 spells CASSQDRTVGNTIYF. Written as DNA, the CDR3 is TGTGCCAGCAGCCAAGACAGGACTGTGGGAAACACCATATATTTT.

The chain links TRBV2 to TRBJ1-6, with 7 bases lining up with TRBD1. The germline CDR1 and CDR2 sequences are SNHLY and FYNNEI. This CDR3 has 15 residues. The trim removed 7 bases at V and 5 bases at J, leaving 8 bases unmatched. Here the CDR3 reads CASNGRTGDNSPLHF. The DNA of the CDR3 is TGTGCCAGCAACGGCAGGACAGGAGATAATTCACCCCTCCACTTT.

This sequence joins TRBV6-6 and TRBJ1-3; 7 bases map to TRBD1. CDR1 is MNHNY and CDR2 is SVGAGI in the germline V gene (reference sequence). This CDR3 spans 15 amino acids. With 3 bases clipped from V and 0 bases from J, the junction kept 2 bases outside the gene matches. The CDR3 is CASSYRQGSGNTIYF. The CDR3 nucleotides read TGTGCCAGCAGTTATCGACAGGGCTCTGGAAACACCATATATTTT.

This sequence joins TRBV7-6 and TRBJ2-7, with D tentatively TRBD2 (6 bases). Germline V CDR1 and CDR2: SGHVS, FNYEAQ. This CDR3 has 14 residues. V was shortened by 8 bases and J by 0 bases, with 14 bases between the two germline ends. The CDR3 DNA reads as TGTGCCAGCGGTAGCGGACCTAGCTCCTACGAGCAGTACTTC. It specifies CASGSGPSSYEQYF.

This rearrangement joins TRBV25-1 to TRBJ1-2, with D maybe TRBD1 (6 bases). CDR1 is MGHDK, CDR2 SYGVNS, per germline. Trimming took off 7 bases at V and 8 bases at J, with 14 bases between the two ends. The CDR3 length is 12 residues. The CDR3 here is CASKGQGYGYTF. The CDR3 nucleotides are TGTGCCAGCAAGGGTCAGGGGTACGGCTACACCTTC.

The V and J genes are TRBV7-9 and TRBJ2-2; TRBD1 matches at 7 bases. Germline V gene lookup returns CDR1 SEHNR and CDR2 FQNEAQ (reference sequence). The CDR3 runs to 14 residues. Trimming took 5 bases from V and 1 from J; bases not matched to a gene: 1. The CDR3 DNA sequence: TGTGCCAGCAGCCGGGACAGGAACACCGGGGAGCTGTTTTTT. Its protein product is CASSRDRNTGELFF.

The chain couples TRBV7-2 to TRBJ1-5; D uncertain. Germline V CDR1 and CDR2: SGHTA, FQGNSA. Trimming left V 2 bases short and J 1 base short, with 9 bases between. The CDR3 is 15 residues long. The CDR3 coding sequence is TGTGCCAGCAGCTTAAGTCGGCGGAGCAATCAGCCCCAGCATTTT. This gives the protein CASSLSRRSNQPQHF. Together with reference TRBV7-2 and TRBJ1-5, the CDR3 gives the full variable domain: GAGVSQSPSNKVTEKGKDVELRCDPISGHTALYWYRQSLGQGLEFLIYFQGNSAPDKSGLPSDRFSAERTGGSVSTLTIQRTQQEDSAVYLCASSLSRRSNQPQHFGDGTRLSIL.

This sequence joins TRBV10-3 and TRBJ1-5; D unresolved. CDR3 length equals 15 residues. In germline, CDR1 is ENHRY, CDR2 SYGVKD. Trimming took 0 bases from V and 4 from J, leaving 10 bases between them. The DNA for the CDR3 is TGTGCCATCAGTGAGTCGAGAGGACCTAATCAGCCCCAGCATTTT. Translation: CAISESRGPNQPQHF.

The genes are TRBV9 and TRBJ1-1, with D possibly TRBD1 on 5 matching bases. From germline, CDR1 is SGDLS and CDR2 YYNGEE. The CDR3 sequence is 15 residues long. The V end lost 4 bases, the J end lost 5 bases, and 18 bases lay between the germline ends. Here the CDR3 reads CASSPPDRPGTEAFF. CDR3 sequence (DNA): TGTGCCAGCAGCCCACCCGACAGACCGGGTACTGAAGCTTTCTTT.

The V gene is TRBV7-9, the J gene TRBJ2-6; 9 positions match TRBD1. From germline, CDR1 is SEHNR and CDR2 FQNEAQ (reference sequence). CDR3 length: 15 residues. V lost 5 bases to trimming and J lost 3 bases; unmatched junction nucleotides: 2. CDR3 bases: TGTGCCAGCAGCAGACAGGGGGGTGGGGCCAACGTCCTGACTTTC. Its protein product is CASSRQGGGANVLTF.

The rearrangement uses TRBV19 and TRBJ1-5; D may be TRBD1 (5 bases). CDR3 length equals 13 residues. V was clipped by 4 bases and J by 7 bases, with 11 bases between them. Germline values: CDR1 LNHDA, CDR2 SQIVND (reference sequence). In DNA form, the CDR3 reads TGTGCCAGTAGTACACAGGACGGGCAGCCCCAGCATTTT. Residues: CASSTQDGQPQHF. Filled out from reference TRBV19 and TRBJ1-5, the complete variable domain reads DGGITQSPKYLFRKEGQNVTLSCEQNLNHDAMYWYRQDPGQGLRLIYYSQIVNDFQKGDIAEGYSVSREKKESFPLTVTSAQKNPTAFYLCASSTQDGQPQHFGDGTRLSIL.

DNA of the CDR3: TGTGCCAGCAGCTTAGGGGTTGAGATGAACTACGAGCAGTACTTC. Its protein is CASSLGVEMNYEQYF. This chain connects TRBV7-2 to TRBJ2-7; unclear D gene. Germline loops: CDR1 SGHTA, CDR2 FQGNSA. V lost 1 base, J lost 3 bases, and 13 bases lay in between. The CDR3 is made up of 15 amino acids.

The rearrangement links TRBV19 to TRBJ1-6; a weak D match, TRBD1 (5 bases). Trimming removed 1 base from V and 7 bases from J, with 11 bases in between. Germline CDR1 reads LNHDA; CDR2 reads SQIVND (reference sequence). This CDR3 spans 15 amino acids. The CDR3 here is CASSIGGRVNSPLHF. In nucleotides, the CDR3 is TGTGCCAGTAGTATAGGAGGCAGGGTCAATTCACCCCTCCACTTT.

V usage is TRBV2 and J usage is TRBJ1-2; the D gene is possibly TRBD1 (5 bases). The V and J ends lost 2 bases and 6 bases respectively, with 7 bases between them. The CDR3 length is 12 residues. Germline values: CDR1 SNHLY, CDR2 FYNNEI. CDR3 sequence reads: CASSEQGDGYTF. CDR3 DNA: TGTGCCAGCAGTGAACAGGGCGATGGCTACACCTTC. Full variable domain (remainder filled in from reference TRBV2 and TRBJ1-2): EPEVTQTPSHQVTQMGQEVILRCVPISNHLYFYWYRQILGQKVEFLVSFYNNEISEKSEIFDDQFSVERPDGSNFTLKIRSTKLEDSAMYFCASSEQGDGYTFGSGTRLTVV.

This chain links TRBV2 with TRBJ2-7; D is uncertain. This CDR3 is built from 15 residues. Trimming pared 6 bases from V and 3 bases from J, leaving 18 bases between. The germline V gene encodes CDR1 SNHLY and CDR2 FYNNEI. The CDR3 spells CASSPPSGNRYEQYF. CDR3 coding DNA: TGTGCCAGCAGCCCCCCCTCCGGCAATCGCTACGAGCAGTACTTC. Full variable domain (outside the CDR3, taken from reference TRBV2 and TRBJ2-7): EPEVTQTPSHQVTQMGQEVILRCVPISNHLYFYWYRQILGQKVEFLVSFYNNEISEKSEIFDDQFSVERPDGSNFTLKIRSTKLEDSAMYFCASSPPSGNRYEQYFGPGTRLTVT.

This clone was counted once. This chain joins TRBV5-1 and TRBJ2-7; 8 positions match TRBD1. Trimming at V came to 4 bases and at J to 1 base, leaving 1 base not matched to a gene. CDR3 length equals 13 residues. Germline V gene sequence: CDR1 SGHRS, CDR2 YFSETQ. The CDR3 DNA is TGCGCCAGCAGCAGGGACAGGTCCTACGAGCAGTACTTC. Translated, it gives CASSRDRSYEQYF.

The V and J genes are TRBV7-9 and TRBJ2-7; D may correspond to TRBD1 or TRBD2 (5 bases each). This CDR3 has 14 amino acids. Trimming cost V 5 bases and J 3 bases, with 14 bases left between them. The V gene's germline CDR1 is SEHNR and CDR2 FQNEAQ (reference sequence). For the CDR3, the DNA is TGTGCCAGCAGCGACGCCGGGGCAATCTACGAGCAGTACTTC. Translated: CASSDAGAIYEQYF.

The CDR3 sequence: CASSPSTESNTGELFF. CDR3 in DNA: TGTGCCAGCAGCCCGTCGACAGAGTCGAACACCGGGGAGCTGTTTTTT. The chain employs TRBV13 and TRBJ2-2; D possibly corresponds to TRBD1 (5 bases). Trimming took 5 bases from V and 0 from J, leaving 13 bases between them. The CDR3 loop spans 16 amino acids. The germline CDR1 and CDR2 sequences are PRHDT and FYEKMQ (reference sequence).

V usage is TRBV6-5 and J usage is TRBJ1-1; D possibly corresponds to TRBD1 (5 bases). V lost 2 bases to trimming and J lost 4 bases, with 11 bases between them. The CDR3 is made up of 14 amino acids. CDR1 and CDR2 (germline): MNHEY, SVGAGI. As DNA, the CDR3 is TGTGCCAGCAGTTACCGGGACGTGACCACTGAAGCTTTCTTT. Translation: CASSYRDVTTEAFF.

The rearrangement links TRBV2 to TRBJ1-5; 9 bases match TRBD1. Germline V lookup: CDR1 SNHLY, CDR2 FYNNEI. This CDR3 is built from 15 residues. The trim removed 0 bases at V and 7 bases at J, leaving 4 bases unmatched. This CDR3 is CASSEAEDRGQPQHF. In DNA form, the CDR3 reads TGTGCCAGCAGTGAAGCGGAGGACAGGGGACAGCCCCAGCATTTT.

This clone was detected once. The chain joins TRBV7-2 to TRBJ2-5; no clear D. CDR3 length: 13 residues. Deletions cut 2 bases from V and 5 bases from J, with 9 bases between. The germline CDR1 and CDR2 sequences are SGHTA and FQGNSA. Written as DNA, the CDR3 is TGTGCCAGCAGCTTAAATCTGTGGGAGACCCAGTACTTC. It yields the protein CASSLNLWETQYF.